These T cell receptor beta chains were read from a single sample in a study of radiotherapy plus CTLA-4 blockade in lung cancer. The protocol was immunoSEQ multiplex PCR, while the TCRdb copy is restricted to in-frame clones and leaves out a portion. Of about 87,000 clones listed, around 90% were seen once; the top ten hold 16%. The source material was peripheral blood, sampled from a patient treated with radiotherapy plus ipilimumab. These receptor sequences come from a human donor with non-small cell lung cancer that progressed on radiotherapy plus ipilimumab. Both conserved end residues are part of each CDR3. A D gene is named only where the DNA matches it firmly. The listing skips clone size in some rows; elsewhere it reads once, few, many or a size class.

>-|-|TRBV12-2|TRBJ2-7
CASRSIEEEYEQYF
TGTGCAAGTCGCTCAATCGAGGAGGAGTACGAGCAGTACTTC
>-|-|TRBV5-1|TRBJ2-7
CASGGSSYEQYF
TGCGCCAGCGGGGGGTCTTCCTACGAGCAGTACTTC
>-|few|TRBV7-2|TRBJ1-3
CASSLQLSGNTIYF
TGTGCCAGCAGCTTACAGCTCTCTGGAAACACCATATATTTT
>-|-|TRBV2|TRBJ1-2
CASSRRTTYGYTF
TGTGCCAGCAGCCGGCGCACCACCTATGGCTACACCTTC
>TRBD2|-|TRBV4-3|TRBJ2-1
CASSQGGLSLDEQFF
TGCGCCAGCAGCCAAGGGGGACTAAGCTTAGACGAGCAGTTCTTC
>-|-|TRBV7-2|TRBJ1-3
CASRNSGNTIYF
TGTGCCAGCCGAAACTCTGGAAACACCATATATTTT
>TRBD1|-|TRBV30|TRBJ1-5
CAWATGGLQPQHF
TGTGCCTGGGCCACAGGGGGCCTTCAGCCCCAGCATTTT
>-|few|TRBV5-6|TRBJ2-2
CASSRPGTTNTGELFF
TGTGCCAGCAGCCGGCCCGGGACAACGAACACCGGGGAGCTGTTTTTT
>-|-|TRBV5-4|TRBJ1-1
CASSLERGGEAFF
TGTGCCAGCAGCTTGGAACGGGGAGGGGAAGCTTTCTTT
>-|-|TRBV28|TRBJ1-2
CASSSVPINYGYTF
TGTGCCAGCAGTTCCGTGCCGATTAACTATGGCTACACCTTC
>-|-|TRBV18|TRBJ1-1
CASSPQGSTEAFF
TGTGCCAGCTCACCACAGGGTTCCACTGAAGCTTTCTTT
>-|-|TRBV7-2|TRBJ2-1
CASRNYNEQFF
TGTGCCAGCAGAAACTACAATGAGCAGTTCTTC
>-|once|TRBV2|TRBJ2-7
CASSVTGNYEQYF
TGTGCCAGCAGTGTTACAGGGAACTACGAGCAGTACTTC
>-|-|TRBV6-6|TRBJ2-2
CASSYAWGRGTGELFF
TGTGCCAGCAGTTACGCTTGGGGCCGGGGCACCGGGGAGCTGTTTTTT
>-|-|TRBV27|TRBJ2-2
CASSFGPGVGTGELFF
TGTGCCAGCAGTTTCGGACCAGGGGTAGGCACCGGGGAGCTGTTTTTT
>TRBD1|-|TRBV5-4|TRBJ2-5
CASSSRQGIGETQYF
TGTGCCAGCAGCTCCAGACAGGGGATAGGCGAGACCCAGTACTTC